This TCR beta chain emerged from a study of cytomegalovirus exposure and HLA in healthy donors. Findings and caveats of the study: Being productive about 87% or about 30% of the time was typical of most TCR beta V segments in an earlier analysis. HLA-A and HLA-B allele assignments for most subjects were reportedly predicted accurately using TCR beta sequences.

A note on this clone: What it binds is unknown.

The germline V gene has CDR1 SGHVS and CDR2 FQNEAQ. V was pared by 2 bases and J by 2 bases, with 5 bases of the junction left unmatched. This CDR3 region has 16 residues. PCR was performed using 60 Vbeta and 13 Jbeta primers. Data came from immunoSEQ multiplex PCR; TCRdb stores just in-frame clones and leaves some out. The sample carries approximately 140,000 clones, 81% recorded once. The source is a man between 18 and 35 years old in good health and CMV-seronegative. The specimen was PBMCs. This sequence joins TRBV7-8 and TRBJ2-1; 8 bases fit TRBD1. CDR3 protein: CASSLRTGITYNEQFF. DNA for the CDR3: TGTGCCAGCAGCTTAAGGACAGGGATTACCTACAATGAGCAGTTCTTC.